Listed below are T cell receptor beta chains from one sample, sequenced in a study of PD-1 blockade in mismatch repair-deficient tumors. TCRdb's table, derived via immunoSEQ multiplex PCR, lists solely in-frame clones and lacks some. Of 100,000 or so clones listed, approximately 83% were seen once; the top ten hold roughly 6.3%. The sequenced sample was peripheral blood, obtained roughly eight months after starting pembrolizumab. The origin of the receptors is an adult with mismatch repair-deficient cancer. Both conserved end residues are part of each CDR3. The D gene is left open where the match is weak. Size is stated for part of the rows, as once, few or many counts, or as a class when the clone is expanded.

TRBV7-3	-	-	TRBJ2-1	CAGKGVGFF	TGTGCCGGGAAGGGAGTTGGGTTCTTC
TRBV5-1	-	few	TRBJ1-3	CASSPGVDRSSGNTIYF	TGCGCCAGCAGCCCGGGCGTCGACAGGAGCTCTGGAAACACCATATATTTT
TRBV27	TRBD2	-	TRBJ2-7	CASSLSPGLAGAPLYEQYF	TGTGCCAGCAGTTTATCACCGGGACTAGCGGGAGCCCCCCTCTACGAGCAGTACTTC
TRBV2	TRBD2	once	TRBJ2-7	CASRAGTSGRGAYEQYF	TGTGCCAGCAGAGCCGGGACTAGCGGGAGGGGGGCCTACGAGCAGTACTTC
TRBV25-1	-	few	TRBJ1-2	CASSETGPRAGYGYTF	TGTGCCAGCAGTGAAACGGGACCTCGAGCAGGCTATGGCTACACCTTC
TRBV6-1	TRBD1	once	TRBJ2-4	CASSEVSEGANIQYF	TGTGCCAGCAGTGAGGTCAGCGAGGGGGCGAACATTCAGTACTTC
TRBV15	-	-	TRBJ1-2	CATSRDQQNYGYTF	TGTGCCACCAGCAGAGATCAGCAAAACTATGGCTACACCTTC
TRBV5-8	-	-	TRBJ1-5	CASSLNRNQPQHF	TGTGCCAGCAGCCTTAACCGCAATCAGCCCCAGCATTTT
TRBV11-3	TRBD2	-	TRBJ2-5	CASSRGLAGFQETQYF	TGTGCCAGCAGCCGGGGACTAGCGGGGTTCCAAGAGACCCAGTACTTC
TRBV4-1	-	-	TRBJ1-1	CASSQEVNTEAFF	TGCGCCAGCAGCCAAGAAGTGAACACTGAAGCTTTCTTT
TRBV6-4	-	-	TRBJ2-5	CASSDYTVVSYRETQYF	TGTGCCAGCAGTGACTATACCGTTGTTAGCTATCGAGAGACCCAGTACTTC
TRBV7-9	-	-	TRBJ2-7	CASSSQADSYEQYF	TGTGCCAGCAGCTCACAAGCGGACTCCTACGAGCAGTACTTC
TRBV14	-	-	TRBJ2-6	CASSQTPGRLSGANVLTF	TGTGCCAGCAGCCAAACCCCAGGACGGCTCTCTGGGGCCAACGTCCTGACTTTC
TRBV4-1	-	once	TRBJ1-1	CASSHTLNTEAFF	TGCGCCAGCAGCCACACTTTGAACACTGAAGCTTTCTTT
TRBV9	-	few	TRBJ2-3	CASSVNPYGTDTQYF	TGTGCCAGCAGCGTAAATCCCTACGGAACAGATACGCAGTATTTT
TRBV27	TRBD2	-	TRBJ2-5	CASTSGGVRRETQYF	TGTGCCAGCACCTCTGGGGGGGTTCGAAGAGAGACCCAGTACTTC
TRBV6-1	-	-	TRBJ1-1	CASTETGRLEAFF	TGTGCCAGCACCGAGACAGGCCGTCTTGAAGCTTTCTTT
TRBV19	-	-	TRBJ1-5	CASSIGQKQPQHF	TGTGCCAGTAGTATTGGACAGAAACAGCCCCAGCATTTT
TRBV28	TRBD2	-	TRBJ2-7	CASRPGLAETYEQYF	TGTGCCAGCAGACCCGGACTAGCGGAAACCTACGAGCAGTACTTC
TRBV7-9	-	-	TRBJ2-3	CASVLAGTDTQYF	TGTGCCAGCGTACTAGCTGGCACAGATACGCAGTATTTT
TRBV13	TRBD2	-	TRBJ2-5	CASSFRLAGEETQYF	TGTGCCAGCAGCTTTAGACTAGCGGGAGAAGAGACCCAGTACTTC
TRBV28	TRBD1	-	TRBJ2-5	CASGPRQGRGQETQYF	TGTGCCAGCGGGCCCCGACAGGGCAGAGGCCAAGAGACCCAGTACTTC